This TCR beta chain was sequenced during a study of graft-versus-host responses after intestinal transplantation. Assay: immunoSEQ multiplex PCR; the TCRdb copy retains only in-frame clones and omits some. This sample yields 45,000 to 60,000 clones, of which 85% to 95% are seen a single time; under 0.25% belongs to the top ten. V was shortened by 6 bases and J by 1 base, with 15 bases between the two germline ends. The V gene's germline CDR1 is MNHEY and CDR2 SMNVEV (reference sequence). The CDR3 has 15 residues. The study's findings and limits: Declining HvG levels early post-transplant were linked to peak circulating GvH clone levels.

A remark on this clone: Its antigen is as yet unknown.

The starting material was unstimulated CD8+ T cells sorted from spleen or lymph node cells, obtained before transplant. The chain joins TRBV27 to TRBJ1-1, with D possibly TRBD1 on 5 matching bases. The receptor's source is a human donor who was the organ donor for an intestinal transplant. The CDR3: CASSSLGVGNTEAFF. As DNA, the CDR3 is TGTGCCAGCAGCTCTTTGGGGGTAGGGAACACTGAAGCTTTCTTT.